This TCR beta chain appears in the sequencing data of a study of blood T cell repertoires in COVID-19. The overall study: Sites in the United States, Italy and Spain provided acute and convalescent COVID-19 samples. Sample material is recorded as cDNA or gDNA derived from T cells, B-cell-depleted T cells, or PBMCs.

The CDR3 sequence is 13 residues long. From germline, CDR1 is MNHEY and CDR2 SVGEGT. Trimming removed 6 bases from V and 7 bases from J, with 15 bases in between. Per the authors' pipeline: Reference gene primer amplification yielded estimated nucleated cell counts. The assay was immunoSEQ multiplex PCR, and TCRdb's table has in-frame clones only and misses some. V and J calls and clone size are those listed in that table; D and trimming were worked out from the DNA. The data contain roughly 120,000 clones, 75% to 85% of them seen just once; the ten biggest clones take up about an eighth. The sequenced material came from peripheral blood. The source of this sequence is a human donor in a cohort sampled during active COVID-19. The chain employs TRBV6-2 or TRBV6-3 and TRBJ1-2; D is possibly TRBD1 (6 bases). The CDR3 DNA sequence: TGTGCCAGCAGCCCACAGGGAAATGGTGGCTACACCTTC. Residues: CASSPQGNGGYTF.